This T cell receptor beta chain was obtained from a study of shared T cell receptors in the human thymus. Using immunoSEQ multiplex PCR, the repertoire was profiled, and TCRdb retains in-frame clones only, with some absent. This sample yields more than 550,000 clones, of which around 87% are seen a single time; over 0.008% belongs to the top ten. Another study also made use of these data, one on human thymus T cells. This second study says: Those donating were healthy Finnish infants in corrective surgery for congenital heart defects. Resections from corrective heart surgery supplied the thymus tissue.

What was sequenced was thymocytes. This clonotype was obtained from a boy in the first two years of life with a congenital heart defect.

The CDR3 region is CASSPGLASSYNEQFF. In DNA, the CDR3 is TGTGCCAGCAGTCCGGGACTAGCGAGCTCCTACAATGAGCAGTTCTTC. The gene calls are TRBV27 and TRBJ2-1, with 10 bases identical to TRBD2. Germline CDR1 MNHEY, CDR2 SMNVEV (reference sequence). V dropped 5 bases and J dropped 0; count of bases not matched to a gene: 4. The CDR3 length is 16 residues.